The next 30 T cell receptor beta chains were all read from a single sample in a study of CD8+CD57+ T cells in acquired aplastic anemia. CDR3 and TCR beta VDJ profiling relied on a genomic DNA template. TCRdb reprocessed the reads via MiXCR and lists one record per CDR3 protein. This sample has approximately 190,000 distinct CDR3 sequences, with 55% to 70% found just once. What was sequenced was sorted CD4+, CD8+, or CD8+CD57+ T cells (not recorded which) from PBMCs. The receptors shown here come from a human donor with severe aplastic anemia or a healthy control (not recorded which).

This clonotype was seen many times. The V gene is TRBV3-1, the J gene TRBJ1-5; tentative D call: TRBD1 (6 bases). In germline, CDR1 is LGHDT, CDR2 YNNKEL (reference sequence). V was pared by 5 bases and J by 2 bases, with 13 bases between. The CDR3 consists of 15 residues. The DNA of the CDR3 is TGTGCCAGCAGCGTACAGGGTTTAGGCAATCAGCCCCAGCATTTT. This translates into CASSVQGLGNQPQHF.

Points on this clonotype: A much larger clone lies a single base off, so this may be a read error. The J gene is TRBJ1-1, the V gene TRBV27; D not certain. Germline V lookup: CDR1 MNHEY, CDR2 SMNVEV (reference sequence). V shed 11 bases and J shed 6 bases, with 16 bases lying between them. The CDR3 contains 12 residues. The CDR3 DNA follows: TGTGCCTGCCAAGAGGGCGCATCTGAAGCTTTCTTT. Protein product: CACQEGASEAFF.

As for this clonotype: A clone one base away is much larger, so this may be a read error. The genes are TRBV12-3 or TRBV12-4 and TRBJ1-3; possibly TRBD1 for D (5 bases). The CDR3 is 15 amino acids. The DNA of the CDR3 is TGTGCCAGCAGCTGCCCCGAGACTGGGGGAAACACCATGTATTTT. It encodes CASSCPETGGNTMYF.

This clonotype was counted a few times. The chain has TRBV29-1 and TRBJ2-1; D is ambiguous. Germline V CDR1 and CDR2: SQVTM, ANQGSEA. The CDR3 totals 11 residues. Trimming stripped 6 bases from V and 4 bases from J, with 7 bases between. The DNA of the CDR3 is TGCAGCGTCGGACGTTACAATGAGCAGTTCTTC. It is translated as CSVGRYNEQFF.

The chain couples TRBV7-9 to TRBJ2-4; D might be TRBD2 (5 bases). The CDR3 has 14 residues. V lost 4 bases, J lost 6 bases, and 13 bases lay in between. Germline CDR1 reads SEHNR; CDR2 reads FQNEAQ (reference sequence). CDR3: CASSSQEVGNIQYF. CDR3 nucleotides: TGTGCCAGCAGCTCTCAGGAGGTGGGAAACATTCAGTACTTC. Using reference TRBV7-9 and TRBJ2-4 for the parts outside the CDR3, the full variable domain is DTGVSQNPRHKITKRGQNVTFRCDPISEHNRLYWYRQTLGQGPEFLTYFQNEAQLEKSRLLSDRFSAERPKGSFSTLEIQRTEQGDSAMYLCASSSQEVGNIQYFGAGTRLSVL.

The rearrangement uses TRBV6-1 and TRBJ1-2, with unresolved D. Germline CDR1 and CDR2: MNHNS and SASEGT. The CDR3 length is 14 residues. The V end was cut by 7 bases, the J end by 2 bases, with 14 bases between. The CDR3 loop reads CASKGLGTNYGYTF. The CDR3, as DNA: TGTGCCAGCAAGGGTTTGGGAACCAACTATGGCTACACCTTC.

This clonotype was found a few times. This chain uses TRBV20-1 with TRBJ2-3; tentative D call: TRBD2 (5 bases). CDR1 is DFQATT and CDR2 is SNEGSKA in the germline V gene (reference sequence). With 2 bases removed from V and 6 bases from J, the gap between germline ends came to 9 bases. The CDR3 consists of 12 residues. The CDR3 reads CSARMSGDTQYF. The DNA of the CDR3 is TGCAGTGCTAGAATGAGCGGTGATACGCAGTATTTT.

The V gene is TRBV29-1, the J gene TRBJ2-1; TRBD1 or TRBD2 may be the D gene (5 bases each). The length of the CDR3 is 13 residues. V was pared by 8 bases and J by 12 bases, with 23 bases between. Per the germline V gene, CDR1 is SQVTM and CDR2 is ANQGSEA. CDR3 DNA sequence: TGCAGCCCCAAGGTGGGGGTCACAGATACGCAGTTCTTC. Protein product: CSPKVGVTDTQFF.

This clonotype showed up just once. The rearrangement uses TRBV15 and TRBJ1-5; TRBD1 aligns across 7 bases. CDR3 length equals 16 residues. Germline V gene data show CDR1 as LNHNV and CDR2 as YYDKDF (reference sequence). The trim removed 0 bases at V and 6 bases at J, leaving 8 bases unmatched. CDR3 DNA sequence: TGTGCCACCAGCAGAGATCTCCAGGGGGGCCCTCAGCCCCAGCATTTT. Translating it yields CATSRDLQGGPQPQHF.

This clonotype occurred once. The chain uses TRBV19 and TRBJ2-7; a possible D gene is TRBD2 (5 bases). Trimming pared 2 bases from V and 3 bases from J, leaving 11 bases between. CDR3 size: 14 residues. CDR1 is LNHDA and CDR2 is SQIVND in the germline V gene (reference sequence). This chain's CDR3 is CASSILLRGYEQYF. The CDR3 nucleotides are TGTGCCAGTAGTATACTGCTTCGGGGCTACGAGCAGTACTTC.

The chain links TRBV20-1 to TRBJ2-7; 11 positions match TRBD1. CDR1 and CDR2 from the germline V gene are DFQATT and SNEGSKA (reference sequence). The J segment lost 2 bases and the V segment lost 4 bases, leaving 4 bases of the junction unmatched. CDR3 length: 14 amino acids. The CDR3 protein is CSAMPGQGAYEQYF. Written as DNA, the CDR3 is TGCAGTGCTATGCCGGGACAGGGGGCCTACGAGCAGTACTTC.

The V gene is TRBV15, the J gene TRBJ2-1; D is perhaps TRBD2 (5 bases). This CDR3 spans 17 amino acids. CDR1 and CDR2 (germline): LNHNV, YYDKDF (reference sequence). Trimming stripped 0 bases from V and 4 bases from J, with 16 bases between. CDR3 protein: CATSRERAMIGYNEQFF. The DNA for the CDR3 is TGTGCCACCAGCAGAGAGAGGGCCATGATAGGATACAATGAGCAGTTCTTC.

This clonotype was recorded many times. This rearrangement joins TRBV9 to TRBJ1-2; no clear D gene. CDR3 length: 15 amino acids. V shed 3 bases and J shed 3 bases, with 15 bases lying between them. Looked up from germline, CDR1 is SGDLS and CDR2 is YYNGEE. CDR3 sequence (DNA): TGTGCCAGCAGCGACCGGGTTGTTGGGGACTATGGCTACACCTTC. Protein product: CASSDRVVGDYGYTF.

V and J are TRBV10-3 and TRBJ1-1; D perhaps matches TRBD1 (5 bases). V shed 3 bases and J shed 1 base, with 6 bases lying between them. Looked up from germline, CDR1 is ENHRY and CDR2 is SYGVKD. This CDR3 comprises 13 residues. Written as DNA, the CDR3 is TGTGCCATCAGTGACAGGGCGAACACTGAAGCTTTCTTT. This encodes CAISDRANTEAFF.

The V call is TRBV2, the J call TRBJ2-2; 10 bases line up with TRBD2. After removal of 6 bases from V and 4 bases from J, the junction contained 5 bases not matched to a gene. The germline V gene encodes CDR1 SNHLY and CDR2 FYNNEI. The length of the CDR3 is 15 residues. DNA for the CDR3: TGTGCCAGCAGCTCGAGCGGGAGGGCCACCGGGGAGCTGTTTTTT. Its protein is CASSSSGRATGELFF.

Turning to this clonotype: As the CDR3 is not closed by the conserved phenylalanine or tryptophan, this likely results from a read error. J is TRBJ1-4 and V is TRBV12-3 or TRBV12-4; perhaps TRBD1 as D (6 bases). The CDR3 is 13 residues long. CDR3 in DNA: TGTACCAGCACTCCGACAGGTTGGCGGAAACTGTTTCTT. As protein: CTSTPTGWRKLFL.

This chain uses TRBV20-1 with TRBJ2-5; no clear D gene. The germline V and J ends were trimmed by 6 bases and 1 base, with 12 bases remaining between them. The CDR3 extends over 13 amino acids. Looked up from germline, CDR1 is DFQATT and CDR2 is SNEGSKA (reference sequence). The CDR3 here is CSAPMTIQETQYF. CDR3 DNA sequence: TGCAGTGCCCCTATGACAATCCAAGAGACCCAGTACTTC.

This chain joins TRBV10-2 and TRBJ2-2, with D maybe TRBD2 (5 bases). Trimming took 5 bases from V and 7 from J, leaving 8 bases between them. The CDR3 is 12 residues long. In germline, CDR1 is WSHSY, CDR2 SAAADI. DNA for the CDR3: TGCGCCAGCAGTACACTAGGCGGGGAGCTGTTTTTT. This gives the protein CASSTLGGELFF.

The V and J genes are TRBV29-1 and TRBJ1-4; D not resolved. V lost 5 bases to trimming and J lost 8 bases, with 15 bases between them. Germline-derived CDR1 and CDR2 are SQVTM and ANQGSEA. The CDR3 spans 13 residues. The CDR3 coding sequence is TGCAGCGTTCAGCCCTCATTAGGGGAAAAACTGTTTTTT. Translation gives CSVQPSLGEKLFF.

CDR3 sequence (DNA): TGTGCCATCAGTGAGTCCGGACAGGGGCCCTACTCCTACGAGCAGTACTTC. Translated: CAISESGQGPYSYEQYF. The V gene is TRBV10-3, the J gene TRBJ2-7, with 9 bases lining up with TRBD1. This CDR3 has 17 amino acids. The V and J ends lost 0 bases and 0 bases, in that order; junction bases with no gene match: 6. The germline V gene has CDR1 ENHRY and CDR2 SYGVKD.

The genes are TRBV10-3 and TRBJ1-1; no definite D call. Per the germline V gene, CDR1 is ENHRY and CDR2 is SYGVKD. The CDR3 is 14 residues long. V lost 0 bases and J 6 bases, leaving 11 bases between the germline ends. This CDR3 reads CAISESEGLAEAFF. DNA of the CDR3: TGTGCCATCAGTGAGTCGGAAGGGTTAGCTGAAGCTTTCTTT.

The J gene is TRBJ1-2, the V gene TRBV10-1, with D possibly matching TRBD1 (5 bases). With 11 bases removed from V and 12 bases from J, the gap between germline ends came to 19 bases. The germline V gene has CDR1 WNHNN and CDR2 SYGVQD (reference sequence). This CDR3 spans 11 amino acids. This CDR3 reads CAGGMSLVNTF. The CDR3 DNA is TGCGCCGGGGGAATGTCTCTGGTTAACACCTTC.

This clonotype has a count of ten or more. V gene TRBV9 combines with J gene TRBJ2-1; D is possibly TRBD2 (6 bases). The CDR3 extends over 17 amino acids. In germline, CDR1 is SGDLS, CDR2 YYNGEE. Trimming took off 0 bases at V and 4 bases at J, with 17 bases between the two ends. CDR3 residues: CASSVGGTPKIYNEQFF. The DNA for the CDR3 is TGTGCCAGCAGCGTAGGCGGGACTCCGAAGATTTACAATGAGCAGTTCTTC.

This chain links TRBV7-2 with TRBJ2-7; D possibly corresponds to TRBD2 (5 bases). Per germline, CDR1 SGHTA and CDR2 FQGNSA. This CDR3 has 15 residues. With 1 base removed from V and 2 bases from J, the gap between germline ends came to 12 bases. The CDR3 reads CASSLGVTTTYEQYF. In nucleotides, the CDR3 is TGTGCCAGCAGCTTAGGTGTGACTACCACCTACGAGCAGTACTTC. The entire variable domain, with the rest obtained from reference TRBV7-2 and TRBJ2-7, is as follows: GAGVSQSPSNKVTEKGKDVELRCDPISGHTALYWYRQSLGQGLEFLIYFQGNSAPDKSGLPSDRFSAERTGGSVSTLTIQRTQQEDSAVYLCASSLGVTTTYEQYFGPGTRLTVT.

This clonotype occurred many times. V is TRBV6-5 and J is TRBJ2-5; 8 bases align to TRBD2. With 0 bases clipped from V and 4 bases from J, the junction kept 7 bases outside the gene matches. The CDR3 covers 16 residues. From germline, CDR1 is MNHEY and CDR2 SVGAGI. The CDR3 bases are TGTGCCAGCAGTTACTCGTACAGCGGGGGTATAGAGACCCAGTACTTC. The encoded protein is CASSYSYSGGIETQYF.

This clonotype was seen more than once but under ten times. This chain connects TRBV5-6 to TRBJ2-5; 7 nucleotides agree with TRBD2. The ends lost 7 bases at V and 3 bases at J; junction bases unmatched: 12. The CDR3 consists of 15 residues. Germline CDR1 and CDR2: SGHDT and YYEEEE. The CDR3 spells CASEMYTGGEETQYF. The CDR3 DNA reads as TGTGCCAGCGAGATGTATACGGGGGGTGAAGAGACCCAGTACTTC.

The chain uses TRBV2 and TRBJ2-7, with TRBD1 identical over 7 bases. The germline gives CDR1 SNHLY, CDR2 FYNNEI. The V gene end was trimmed by 5 bases and the J gene end by 5 bases; junction bases not matched to a gene: 9. The CDR3 sequence is 14 residues long. CDR3 in amino acids: CASSLRTGIDEQYF. The CDR3, as DNA: TGTGCCAGCAGTCTCAGGACAGGCATCGACGAGCAGTACTTC.

The sample holds many counts of this clonotype. The V and J genes are TRBV6-4 and TRBJ2-2; TRBD1 is a possible D gene (5 bases). Germline CDR1 MRHNA, CDR2 SNTAGT. The CDR3 consists of 15 residues. V was trimmed by 2 bases and J by 6 bases, leaving 13 bases between them. CDR3 bases: TGTGCCAGCAGTGACGGGTCGGAAGGGGCCGGGGAGCTGTTTTTT. Amino acids: CASSDGSEGAGELFF.

The chain links TRBV12-3 or TRBV12-4 to TRBJ2-7; TRBD1 matches 7 bases. The CDR3 extends over 14 amino acids. Trimming removed 7 bases from V and 5 bases from J; junction bases left unmatched: 11. CDR3 protein: CASIPEDRLNEQYF. As DNA, the CDR3 is TGTGCCAGCATCCCTGAGGACAGGTTGAACGAGCAGTACTTC.

V is TRBV9 and J is TRBJ2-3, with 7 nucleotides matching TRBD2. Germline V gene lookup returns CDR1 SGDLS and CDR2 YYNGEE. This CDR3 spans 16 amino acids. Trimming removed 0 bases from V and 6 bases from J; junction bases left unmatched: 10. The CDR3 nucleotides are TGTGCCAGCAGCGTAGGTGGCGGGAGAATGAGGGATACGCAGTATTTT. Translation: CASSVGGGRMRDTQYF.